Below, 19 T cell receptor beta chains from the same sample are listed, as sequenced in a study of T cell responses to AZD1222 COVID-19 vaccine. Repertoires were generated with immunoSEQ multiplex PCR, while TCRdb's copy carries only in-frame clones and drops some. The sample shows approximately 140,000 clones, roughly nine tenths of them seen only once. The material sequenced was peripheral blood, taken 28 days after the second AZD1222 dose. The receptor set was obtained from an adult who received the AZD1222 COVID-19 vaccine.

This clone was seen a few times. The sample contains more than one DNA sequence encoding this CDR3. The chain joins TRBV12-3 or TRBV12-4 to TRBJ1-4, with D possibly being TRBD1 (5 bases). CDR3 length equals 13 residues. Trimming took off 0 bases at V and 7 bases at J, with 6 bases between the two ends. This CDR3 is CASSLAGTEKLFF. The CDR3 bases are TGTGCCAGCAGTTTAGCGGGGACTGAAAAACTGTTTTTT.

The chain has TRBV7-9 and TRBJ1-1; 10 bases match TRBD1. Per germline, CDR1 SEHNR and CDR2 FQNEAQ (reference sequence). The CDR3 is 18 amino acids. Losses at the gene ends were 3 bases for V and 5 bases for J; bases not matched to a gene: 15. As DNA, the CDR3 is TGTGCCAGCAGCTTGGGGGCCCGGACAGGGGGTAGGAGGACTGAAGCTTTCTTT. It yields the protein CASSLGARTGGRRTEAFF. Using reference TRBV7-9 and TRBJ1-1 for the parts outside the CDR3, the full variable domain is DTGVSQNPRHKITKRGQNVTFRCDPISEHNRLYWYRQTLGQGPEFLTYFQNEAQLEKSRLLSDRFSAERPKGSFSTLEIQRTEQGDSAMYLCASSLGARTGGRRTEAFFGQGTRLTVV.

Here the CDR3 reads CASSYPGGGTDTQYF. DNA for the CDR3: TGTGCCAGCAGTTACCCGGGTGGGGGCACAGATACGCAGTATTTT. The chain carries TRBV6-6 and TRBJ2-3; D gene ambiguous. The germline gives CDR1 MNHNY, CDR2 SVGAGI (reference sequence). Trimming took 2 bases from V and 1 from J, leaving 10 bases between them. The CDR3 covers 15 residues.

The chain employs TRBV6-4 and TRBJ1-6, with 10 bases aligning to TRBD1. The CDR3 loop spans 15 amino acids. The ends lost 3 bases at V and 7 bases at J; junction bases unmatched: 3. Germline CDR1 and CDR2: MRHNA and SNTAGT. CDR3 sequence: CASSEQGQGNSPLHF. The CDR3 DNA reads TGTGCCAGCAGTGAGCAGGGACAGGGGAATTCACCCCTCCACTTT.

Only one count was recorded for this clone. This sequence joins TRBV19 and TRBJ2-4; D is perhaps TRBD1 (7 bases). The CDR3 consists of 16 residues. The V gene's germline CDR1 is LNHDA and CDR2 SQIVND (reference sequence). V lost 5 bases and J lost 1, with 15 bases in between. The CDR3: CASSQGGSWAKNIQYF. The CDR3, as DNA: TGTGCCAGTAGTCAGGGGGGATCCTGGGCCAAAAACATTCAGTACTTC.

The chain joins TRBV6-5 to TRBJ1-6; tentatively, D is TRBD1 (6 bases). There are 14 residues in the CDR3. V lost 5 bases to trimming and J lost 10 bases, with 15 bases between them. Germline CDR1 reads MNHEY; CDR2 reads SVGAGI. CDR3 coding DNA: TGTGCCAGCAGTCGGACAGCGGAAGGGTCACCCCTCCACTTT. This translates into CASSRTAEGSPLHF.

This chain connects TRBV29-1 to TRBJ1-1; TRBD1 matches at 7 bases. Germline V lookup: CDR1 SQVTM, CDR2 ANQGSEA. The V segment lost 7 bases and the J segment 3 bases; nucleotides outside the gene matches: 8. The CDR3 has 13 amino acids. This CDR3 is CSARQGQDTEAFF. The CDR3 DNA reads TGCAGCGCAAGACAGGGTCAGGACACTGAAGCTTTCTTT.

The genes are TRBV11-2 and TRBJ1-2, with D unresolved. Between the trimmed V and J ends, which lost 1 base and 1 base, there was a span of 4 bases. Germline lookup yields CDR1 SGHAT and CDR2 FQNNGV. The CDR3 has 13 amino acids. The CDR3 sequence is CASSLAVNYGYTF. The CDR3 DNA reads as TGTGCCAGCAGCTTAGCCGTTAACTATGGCTACACCTTC. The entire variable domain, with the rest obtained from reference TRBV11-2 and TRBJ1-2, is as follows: EAGVAQSPRYKIIEKRQSVAFWCNPISGHATLYWYQQILGQGPKLLIQFQNNGVVDDSQLPKDRFSAERLKGVDSTLKIQPAKLEDSAVYLCASSLAVNYGYTFGSGTRLTVV.

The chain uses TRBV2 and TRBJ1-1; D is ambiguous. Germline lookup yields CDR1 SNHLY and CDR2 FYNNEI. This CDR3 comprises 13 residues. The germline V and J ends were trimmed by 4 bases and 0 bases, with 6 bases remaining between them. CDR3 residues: CASSAGMNTEAFF. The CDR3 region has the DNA TGTGCCAGCAGTGCGGGCATGAACACTGAAGCTTTCTTT.

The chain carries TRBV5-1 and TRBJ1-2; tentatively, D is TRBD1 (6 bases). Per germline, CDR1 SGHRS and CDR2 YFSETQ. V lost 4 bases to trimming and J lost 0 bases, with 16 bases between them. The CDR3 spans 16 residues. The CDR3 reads CASSQLQGMPNYGYTF. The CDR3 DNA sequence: TGCGCCAGCAGCCAATTACAGGGTATGCCTAACTATGGCTACACCTTC.

The chain's CDR3 is CSVRQGRSGANVLTF. The CDR3 DNA is TGCAGCGTTAGACAGGGAAGATCTGGGGCCAACGTCCTGACTTTC. The J gene is TRBJ2-6, the V gene TRBV29-1; 7 nucleotides line up with TRBD1. Germline V lookup: CDR1 SQVTM, CDR2 ANQGSEA. V trimming: 5 bases; J trimming: 1 base; junction bases outside the gene matches: 5. CDR3 length: 15 amino acids.

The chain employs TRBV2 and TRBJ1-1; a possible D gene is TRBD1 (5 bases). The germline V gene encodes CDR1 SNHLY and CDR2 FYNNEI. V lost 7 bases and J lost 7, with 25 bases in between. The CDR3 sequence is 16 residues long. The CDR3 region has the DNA TGTGCCAGCATGCGGAGTGGCCGGGGCGCGTTGGGTGAAGCTTTCTTT. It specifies CASMRSGRGALGEAFF.

CDR3 residues: CASSLSNTEAFF. In nucleotides, the CDR3 is TGCGCCAGCAGCTTGAGTAACACTGAAGCTTTCTTT. The rearrangement joins TRBV5-1 to TRBJ1-1; the D is unclear. The germline V gene has CDR1 SGHRS and CDR2 YFSETQ. Trimming shortened V by 1 base and J by 2 bases, and 3 bases separated the two germline ends. The CDR3 is made up of 12 amino acids.

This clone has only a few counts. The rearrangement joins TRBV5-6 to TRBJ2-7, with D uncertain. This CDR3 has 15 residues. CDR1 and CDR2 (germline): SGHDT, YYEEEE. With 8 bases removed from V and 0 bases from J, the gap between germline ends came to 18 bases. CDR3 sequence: CASDNHGRISYEQYF. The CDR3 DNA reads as TGTGCCAGTGACAACCATGGTCGTATCTCCTACGAGCAGTACTTC.

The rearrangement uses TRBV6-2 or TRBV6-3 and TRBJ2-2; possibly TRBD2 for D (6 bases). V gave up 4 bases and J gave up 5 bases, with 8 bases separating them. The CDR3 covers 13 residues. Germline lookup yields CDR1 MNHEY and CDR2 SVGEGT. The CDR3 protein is CASSSRGTGELFF. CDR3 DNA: TGTGCCAGCAGTTCACGGGGGACCGGGGAGCTGTTTTTT.

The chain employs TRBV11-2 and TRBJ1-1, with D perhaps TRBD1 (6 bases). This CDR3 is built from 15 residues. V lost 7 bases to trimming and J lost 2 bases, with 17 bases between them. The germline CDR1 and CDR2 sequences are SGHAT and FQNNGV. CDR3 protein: CASIPLWTANTEAFF. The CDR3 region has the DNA TGTGCCAGCATCCCACTCTGGACAGCAAACACTGAAGCTTTCTTT.

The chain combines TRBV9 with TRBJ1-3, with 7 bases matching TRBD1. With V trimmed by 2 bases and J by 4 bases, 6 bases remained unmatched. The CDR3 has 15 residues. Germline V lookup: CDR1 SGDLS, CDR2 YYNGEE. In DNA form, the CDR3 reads TGTGCCAGCAGCGTCGCAGGGGGAATGGGAAACACCATATATTTT. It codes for CASSVAGGMGNTIYF.

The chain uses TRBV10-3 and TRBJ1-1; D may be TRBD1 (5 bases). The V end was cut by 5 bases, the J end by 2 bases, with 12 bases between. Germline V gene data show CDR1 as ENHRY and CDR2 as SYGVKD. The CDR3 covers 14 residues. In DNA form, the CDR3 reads TGTGCCATCAGTACGAGGGACGGCAACACTGAAGCTTTCTTT. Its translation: CAISTRDGNTEAFF.

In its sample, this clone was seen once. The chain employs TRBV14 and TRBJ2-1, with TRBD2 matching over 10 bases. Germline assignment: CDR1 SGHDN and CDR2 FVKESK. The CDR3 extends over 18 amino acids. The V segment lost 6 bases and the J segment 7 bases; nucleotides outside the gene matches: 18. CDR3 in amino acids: CASSVGPRLAGHGNEQFF. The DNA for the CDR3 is TGTGCCAGCAGTGTGGGGCCCCGACTAGCGGGCCATGGGAATGAGCAGTTCTTC.